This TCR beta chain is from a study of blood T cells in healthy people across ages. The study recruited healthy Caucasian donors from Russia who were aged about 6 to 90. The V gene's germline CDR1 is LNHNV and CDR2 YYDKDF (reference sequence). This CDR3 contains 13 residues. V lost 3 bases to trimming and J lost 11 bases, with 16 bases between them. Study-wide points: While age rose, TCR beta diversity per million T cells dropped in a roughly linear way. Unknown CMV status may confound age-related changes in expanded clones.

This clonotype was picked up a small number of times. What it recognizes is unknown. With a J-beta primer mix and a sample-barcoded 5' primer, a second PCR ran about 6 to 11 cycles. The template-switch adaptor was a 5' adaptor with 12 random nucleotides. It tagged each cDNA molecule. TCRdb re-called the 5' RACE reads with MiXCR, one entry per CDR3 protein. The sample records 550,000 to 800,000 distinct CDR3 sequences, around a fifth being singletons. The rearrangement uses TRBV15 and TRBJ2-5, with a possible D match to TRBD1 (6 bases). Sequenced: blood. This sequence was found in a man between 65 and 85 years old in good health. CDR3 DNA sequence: TGTGCCACCAGCAGCGATGGCAGGGGATTGCAGTACTTC. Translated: CATSSDGRGLQYF.